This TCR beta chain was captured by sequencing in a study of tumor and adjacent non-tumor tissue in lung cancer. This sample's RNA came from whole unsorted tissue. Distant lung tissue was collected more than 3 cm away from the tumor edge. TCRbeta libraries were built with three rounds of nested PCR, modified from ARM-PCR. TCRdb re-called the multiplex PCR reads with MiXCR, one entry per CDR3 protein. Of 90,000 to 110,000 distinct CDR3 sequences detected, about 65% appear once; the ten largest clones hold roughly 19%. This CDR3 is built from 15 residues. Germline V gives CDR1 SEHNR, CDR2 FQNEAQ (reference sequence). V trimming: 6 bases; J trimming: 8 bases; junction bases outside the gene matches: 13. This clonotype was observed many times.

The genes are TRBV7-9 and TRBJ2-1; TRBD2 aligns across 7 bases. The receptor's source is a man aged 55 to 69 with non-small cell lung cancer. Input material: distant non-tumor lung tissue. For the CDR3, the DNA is TGTGCCAGCAGTCGTGGGACTAACCCGTTCGATGAGCAGTTCTTC. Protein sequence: CASSRGTNPFDEQFF.